Listed below are T cell receptor beta chains from one sample, sequenced in a study of identical twins. TCRdb ran MiXCR on the 5' RACE reads and lists one entry per CDR3 protein. Of about 730,000 distinct CDR3 sequences in the sample, around 21% were seen once. This same sample was also part of a study on T cells expressing NK-cell markers.

Sample: PBMCs. The receptors derive from a woman younger than 30 in good health. The CDR3 runs from the conserved cysteine through the conserved F or W.

cdr3_length v_call cdr3_aa
15 TRBV19 CASSIRLADQETQYF
14 TRBV12-3/TRBV12-4 CASSFAASGGELFF
14 TRBV12-3/TRBV12-4 CASRRDSTSYEQYF
16 TRBV7-9 CASSSGEEGRSYGYTF
11 TRBV12-3/TRBV12-4 CASSSSPEAFF
15 TRBV5-6 CASSFLGGPYNEQFF
17 TRBV2 CASDYRRGSSFNSPLHF
15 TRBV11-2 CASSRGQGSYETQYF
15 TRBV2 CASITDSPGTGELFF
14 TRBV6-4 CASSSNDDTDTQYF
14 TRBV27 CASSITGETYEQYF
16 TRBV10-1 CASSESRVAGGNEQFF
14 TRBV2 CASSIGAPNQPQHF
16 TRBV9 CASSALAGGVYNEQFF
14 TRBV5-1 CASSTTGVGYGYTF
15 TRBV7-8 CASSLEVYKKPPQHF
16 TRBV7-6 CASSLRDGGLTDTQYF
15 TRBV20-1 CSARAVAVSYNEQFF
12 TRBV9 CASSDDSYGYTF
15 TRBV11-2 CASSHDLDGNTEAFF
13 TRBV10-3 CAISESRSETQYF
13 TRBV20-1 CSARDQDRVEQYF
18 TRBV7-2 CASSLADGRSSGANVLTF
14 TRBV25-1 CASSPPGTAYEQYF
17 TRBV12-3/TRBV12-4 CASSLGDRGSSYNEQFF
13 TRBV14 CASSRSMNTEAFF
16 TRBV5-1 CASSLFGTRSVREQYF
11 TRBV20-1 CAGLEYNEQFF
13 TRBV7-3 CASSLTQGYEQYF
15 TRBV9 CASSVTGGPNQPQHF
15 TRBV3-1 CASSRGPTMADTQYF
16 TRBV5-6 CASSLVRNTGAREQYF
17 TRBV29-1 CSVAVAGGPEVLDTQYF
18 TRBV6-1 CASSRQDRRLSGANVLTF
15 TRBV7-7 CASSPLPSGGETQYF
14 TRBV7-9 CASSLMTSSDTQYF
13 TRBV12-3/TRBV12-4 CASTTGRRNEQFF
14 TRBV7-9 CASAGPTGLREQYF
15 TRBV6-5 CASVLRGPRLNEQYF
15 TRBV12-3/TRBV12-4 CASSLGTGGNSPLHF
13 TRBV12-3/TRBV12-4 CASSLGPQDTQYF
11 TRBV7-8 CASSLERGKYF
15 TRBV9 CASSPTGTPNYGYTF
13 TRBV20-1 CSARIAMNQPQHF
12 TRBV10-2 CASSRHMETQYF
14 TRBV7-2 CASSPRELSYEQYF
12 TRBV10-3 CAISNSGNTIYF
14 TRBV12-3/TRBV12-4 CASSLTGISNEQFF
16 TRBV2 CASRVGQGNSYNEQFF
13 TRBV20-1 CSAGPHPGSEQYF